Given below is one T cell receptor beta chain in context. Its antigen is still unknown. This entry comes from a study of blood T cells in healthy people across ages. Findings of the study overall: Not knowing donor CMV status may have confounded expanded clonotype changes. Age advanced and TCR beta diversity per million T cells fell, roughly linearly.

A J-beta primer mix and a sample-barcoded 5' primer were used in a second PCR of about 7 to 11 cycles. TCRdb analysed the 5' RACE reads with MiXCR anew, one entry per CDR3 protein. Of more than 800,000 distinct CDR3 sequences in the sample, under 55% were seen once. Trimming took 0 bases from V and 9 from J; bases not matched to a gene: 18. CDR1 and CDR2 from the germline V gene are SGHTA and FQGNSA. The CDR3 has 20 amino acids. The origin of this receptor is a woman in her sixties in good health. The chain carries TRBV7-2 and TRBJ2-1, with 12 bases that match TRBD2. The sequenced sample consisted of blood. This CDR3 reads CASSLARLSRLAGDRGEQFF. The CDR3 DNA reads TGTGCCAGCAGCTTAGCCCGCTTGTCTAGACTAGCGGGAGATAGGGGTGAGCAGTTCTTC.